Listed below are T cell receptor beta chains from one sample, sequenced in a study of regulatory T cells in long-lasting Graves disease. Via MiXCR, TCRdb re-called the multiplex PCR reads, giving one row per CDR3 protein. Here the sample spans roughly 300,000 distinct CDR3 sequences, more than 20% being singletons. Material: peripheral blood mononuclear cells (PBMCs), obtained when the disease was refractory, from a patient treated with antithyroid drugs. These receptors originate from a female donor with Graves disease. Each CDR3 is given with its conserved first and last residue. D genes are given only for firm matches. A clone size is listed for some rows: how often the clone was seen (once, few, many), or a class if it is expanded.

d_call: .; j_call: TRBJ1-2; clone_size: many; v_call: TRBV12-3/TRBV12-4; cdr3_nt: TGTGCCAGCAGTTCTCCAGGGAGGTTGGGTGGCTACACCTTC; cdr3_aa: CASSSPGRLGGYTF
d_call: .; j_call: TRBJ2-7; clone_size: few; v_call: TRBV5-1; cdr3_nt: TGCGCCAGCAGCTTGGATTCAGGGTTCGAGCAGTACTTC; cdr3_aa: CASSLDSGFEQYF
d_call: .; j_call: TRBJ2-7; clone_size: many; v_call: TRBV7-2; cdr3_nt: TGTGCCAGCAGCCCCCCGAACTCCTACGAGCAGTACTTC; cdr3_aa: CASSPPNSYEQYF
d_call: .; j_call: TRBJ2-7; clone_size: .; v_call: TRBV12-3/TRBV12-4; cdr3_nt: TGTGCCAGCAGTGCGGACAGTTACCACGAGCAGTACTTC; cdr3_aa: CASSADSYHEQYF
d_call: .; j_call: TRBJ1-1; clone_size: few; v_call: TRBV5-6; cdr3_nt: TGTGCCAGCAGCTTTGGGGCCGGAGAGGGCACTGAAGCTTTCTTT; cdr3_aa: CASSFGAGEGTEAFF
d_call: .; j_call: TRBJ1-2; clone_size: .; v_call: TRBV7-2; cdr3_nt: TGTGCCAGCAGCCACCCCTTTGGGGGTAATTTTGATGGCTACACCTTC; cdr3_aa: CASSHPFGGNFDGYTF
d_call: .; j_call: TRBJ2-5; clone_size: few; v_call: TRBV6-1; cdr3_nt: TGTGCCAGCAGTGAAGCAGGGATGGAGGAGACCCAGTACTTC; cdr3_aa: CASSEAGMEETQYF
d_call: TRBD1; j_call: TRBJ1-1; clone_size: many; v_call: TRBV7-8; cdr3_nt: TGTGCCAGCAGCTTACTGGGACAGGGTTTCGCTTTCTTT; cdr3_aa: CASSLLGQGFAFF
d_call: .; j_call: TRBJ1-6; clone_size: few; v_call: TRBV5-5; cdr3_nt: TGTGCCAGCAGCTTGGAGGGGAGTAGTTCACCCCTCCACTTT; cdr3_aa: CASSLEGSSSPLHF
d_call: TRBD2; j_call: TRBJ2-7; clone_size: .; v_call: TRBV20-1; cdr3_nt: TGCAGTGCCGGGACTAGCTCATCCTACGAGCAGTACTTC; cdr3_aa: CSAGTSSSYEQYF
d_call: .; j_call: TRBJ1-5; clone_size: few; v_call: TRBV6-1; cdr3_nt: TGTGCCAGCAGTGAGTATCCGCCCCAGCATTTT; cdr3_aa: CASSEYPPQHF
d_call: TRBD2; j_call: TRBJ2-5; clone_size: many; v_call: TRBV15; cdr3_nt: TGTGCCACCAGCAGAGATCGAGCGGGGTTGGGCCAAGAGACCCAGTACTTC; cdr3_aa: CATSRDRAGLGQETQYF
d_call: .; j_call: TRBJ2-5; clone_size: many; v_call: TRBV7-9; cdr3_nt: TGTGCCAGCAGCTCGCCCGACAGGCGCCAAGAGACCCAGTACTTC; cdr3_aa: CASSSPDRRQETQYF
d_call: TRBD1; j_call: TRBJ1-1; clone_size: many; v_call: TRBV20-1; cdr3_nt: TGCAGTGCTAGAGAAGGACAGGGGCCGAACACTGAAGCTTTCTTT; cdr3_aa: CSAREGQGPNTEAFF
d_call: .; j_call: TRBJ2-5; clone_size: many; v_call: TRBV15; cdr3_nt: TGTGCCACCAGCAGAGATGGTGATAGGGGGGAGACCCAGTACTTC; cdr3_aa: CATSRDGDRGETQYF
d_call: .; j_call: TRBJ1-5; clone_size: .; v_call: TRBV7-2; cdr3_nt: TGTGCCAGCAGCTTAGCCAGGATAGGCGTGGAGCAACCCCAGCATTTT; cdr3_aa: CASSLARIGVEQPQHF
d_call: .; j_call: TRBJ1-4; clone_size: many; v_call: TRBV29-1; cdr3_nt: TGCAGCGCTAAGCCAGGGGCTGCTAATGAAAAACTGTTTTTT; cdr3_aa: CSAKPGAANEKLFF
d_call: .; j_call: TRBJ2-7; clone_size: few; v_call: TRBV7-9; cdr3_nt: TGCGCCAGCAGCTATAAGGACAGCTACGAGCAGTACTTC; cdr3_aa: CASSYKDSYEQYF
d_call: TRBD1; j_call: TRBJ1-2; clone_size: few; v_call: TRBV20-1; cdr3_nt: TGCAGTGCTAGAGATCAGGAGGGGGCGGTTGGCTACACCTTC; cdr3_aa: CSARDQEGAVGYTF
d_call: .; j_call: TRBJ1-2; clone_size: medium-sized; v_call: TRBV6-1; cdr3_nt: TGTGCCACCATAAAGGACAGCTATCAAGGCTACACCTTC; cdr3_aa: CATIKDSYQGYTF
d_call: TRBD1; j_call: TRBJ1-5; clone_size: .; v_call: TRBV19; cdr3_nt: TGTGCCAGTAGTATAGCACCGACAGGGGTTCAGCCCCAGCATTTT; cdr3_aa: CASSIAPTGVQPQHF
d_call: TRBD1; j_call: TRBJ2-7; clone_size: few; v_call: TRBV5-1; cdr3_nt: TGCGCCAGCAGCTTAAATTCTAGACAGGGGGGCAACGAGCAGTACTTC; cdr3_aa: CASSLNSRQGGNEQYF
d_call: .; j_call: TRBJ2-7; clone_size: .; v_call: TRBV7-2; cdr3_nt: TGTGCCGGCAGCTTAGCGTCCACCTACGAGCAGTACTTC; cdr3_aa: CAGSLASTYEQYF
d_call: TRBD1; j_call: TRBJ1-5; clone_size: many; v_call: TRBV6-5; cdr3_nt: TGTGCCAGCAGTTATGCCGGGACAGATTATAATCAGCCCCAGCATTTT; cdr3_aa: CASSYAGTDYNQPQHF
d_call: TRBD2; j_call: TRBJ2-2; clone_size: few; v_call: TRBV2; cdr3_nt: TGTGCCAGCAGCATACCGGGACTAGCGGGAAGGGAAAACACCGGGGAGCTGTTTTTT; cdr3_aa: CASSIPGLAGRENTGELFF
d_call: .; j_call: TRBJ2-7; clone_size: many; v_call: TRBV28; cdr3_nt: TGTGCCAGCACCCTGGGTGTTAACTACGAGCAGTACTTC; cdr3_aa: CASTLGVNYEQYF
d_call: .; j_call: TRBJ2-2; clone_size: .; v_call: TRBV7-2; cdr3_nt: TGTGCCAGCAGCTCGGAGAGAGGGACCGGGGAGCTGTTTTTT; cdr3_aa: CASSSERGTGELFF
d_call: .; j_call: TRBJ1-1; clone_size: .; v_call: TRBV9; cdr3_nt: TGTGCCAGCAGCGCCAGACCCGGGGGTGGGAACACTGAAGCTTTCTTT; cdr3_aa: CASSARPGGGNTEAFF
d_call: .; j_call: TRBJ1-6; clone_size: few; v_call: TRBV15; cdr3_nt: TGTGCCACCAGCGCTCGAGGTGCAGGGTCACCCCTCCACTTT; cdr3_aa: CATSARGAGSPLHF
d_call: TRBD1; j_call: TRBJ1-2; clone_size: .; v_call: TRBV9; cdr3_nt: TGTGCCAGCAGCGTAGAACAGGGGGCATCCGGCTACACCTTC; cdr3_aa: CASSVEQGASGYTF
d_call: TRBD2; j_call: TRBJ2-1; clone_size: once; v_call: TRBV6-1; cdr3_nt: TGTGCCAGCAGTCATGGACTAGCGGTGTATGAGCAGTTCTTC; cdr3_aa: CASSHGLAVYEQFF
d_call: TRBD2; j_call: TRBJ2-7; clone_size: many; v_call: TRBV9; cdr3_nt: TGTGCCAGCAGCGTGGAAGCGGGAGCTGCCTACGAGCAGTACTTC; cdr3_aa: CASSVEAGAAYEQYF
d_call: .; j_call: TRBJ1-1; clone_size: many; v_call: TRBV11-2; cdr3_nt: TGTGCCAGCAGCTTAGGTCCAGGGGCCACTGAAGCTTTCTTT; cdr3_aa: CASSLGPGATEAFF
d_call: .; j_call: TRBJ1-4; clone_size: .; v_call: TRBV6-1; cdr3_nt: TGTGCCAGCAGCGTAACGCAGAATGAAAAACTGTTTTTT; cdr3_aa: CASSVTQNEKLFF
d_call: TRBD1; j_call: TRBJ1-1; clone_size: few; v_call: TRBV6-5; cdr3_nt: TGTGCCAGCAGTTTGACGGGACAGGTTCTGAACACTGAAGCTTTCTTT; cdr3_aa: CASSLTGQVLNTEAFF
d_call: .; j_call: TRBJ1-1; clone_size: many; v_call: TRBV28; cdr3_nt: TGTGCCAGCAGTTTATGGCTTGCGAACACTGAAGCTTTCTTT; cdr3_aa: CASSLWLANTEAFF
d_call: .; j_call: TRBJ1-6; clone_size: many; v_call: TRBV7-2; cdr3_nt: TGTGCCAGCAGCTTAGATCCGGGTTCACCCCTCCACTTT; cdr3_aa: CASSLDPGSPLHF
d_call: .; j_call: TRBJ2-7; clone_size: many; v_call: TRBV13; cdr3_nt: TGTGCCAGCAGCTATCAGGGCGACGAGCAGTACTTC; cdr3_aa: CASSYQGDEQYF
d_call: TRBD2; j_call: TRBJ2-2; clone_size: .; v_call: TRBV4-1; cdr3_nt: TGCGCCAGCAGCCAACAGCGGGAGGGCCCCACCGGGGAGCTGTTTTTT; cdr3_aa: CASSQQREGPTGELFF
d_call: .; j_call: TRBJ1-1; clone_size: many; v_call: TRBV7-9; cdr3_nt: TGTGCCAGCAGCTTAGTGGTCGGAGAAGCTTTCTTT; cdr3_aa: CASSLVVGEAFF
d_call: .; j_call: TRBJ2-5; clone_size: many; v_call: TRBV28; cdr3_nt: TGTGCCAGCAGTTTCTTAGGCGTAGAGACCCAGTACTTC; cdr3_aa: CASSFLGVETQYF
d_call: .; j_call: TRBJ1-2; clone_size: many; v_call: TRBV12-3/TRBV12-4; cdr3_nt: TGTGCCAGCAGTTTTCAGGGGTCCGATAACTATGGCTACACCTTC; cdr3_aa: CASSFQGSDNYGYTF
d_call: .; j_call: TRBJ2-2; clone_size: .; v_call: TRBV12-3/TRBV12-4; cdr3_nt: TGTGCCAGCAGTGGACAGAACTTACACGGGGAGCTGTTTTTT; cdr3_aa: CASSGQNLHGELFF